The 28 T cell receptor beta chains below all came from one sample that was sequenced in a study of cytomegalovirus exposure and HLA in healthy donors. The PCR made use of 60 Vbeta and 13 Jbeta primers. Sequencing used immunoSEQ multiplex PCR; TCRdb keeps in-frame clones, though not all of them. The table records about 140,000 clones, 65% to 70% of them present only once. Sequenced input: PBMCs. The receptor source for this set is a human donor in good health.

This chain links TRBV15 with TRBJ2-5; a possible D gene is TRBD2 (6 bases). Trimming left V 6 bases short and J 6 bases short, with 23 bases between. The length of the CDR3 is 16 residues. Per the germline V gene, CDR1 is LNHNV and CDR2 is YYDKDF (reference sequence). Written as DNA, the CDR3 is TGTGCCACCAGTGCCTCGGGTAGCGGCTCCTATAAGACCCAGTACTTC. Its translation: CATSASGSGSYKTQYF.

Note on this clone: Germline is not matched at one junction end, which may reflect a read error. The chain is built from TRBV7-7 and TRBJ2-7; 10 nucleotides align to TRBD1. Germline V lookup: CDR1 SSHAT, CDR2 FNYEAQ (reference sequence). The length of the CDR3 is 14 residues. CDR3 protein: CASSLGDRGHEQYF. For the CDR3, the DNA is TGTGCTAGCAGCTTAGGGGACAGGGGACACGAGCAGTACTTC.

This clone was found once. This chain joins TRBV5-1 and TRBJ1-4; 11 nucleotides match TRBD1. The germline V gene has CDR1 SGHRS and CDR2 YFSETQ. The CDR3 covers 14 residues. J was trimmed by 5 bases and V by 7 bases; bases with no gene match: 4. The CDR3: CASAGQGANEKLFF. The CDR3 nucleotides are TGCGCCAGCGCCGGACAGGGGGCAAATGAAAAACTGTTTTTT.

The chain carries TRBV5-1 and TRBJ1-1, with a weak D call TRBD1 (6 bases). The V end was cut by 0 bases, the J end by 4 bases, with 13 bases between. Germline V gene data show CDR1 as SGHRS and CDR2 as YFSETQ. The CDR3 has 15 amino acids. CDR3 sequence reads: CASSLEGDLFTEAFF. The CDR3 DNA reads as TGCGCCAGCAGCTTGGAGGGGGATCTGTTCACTGAAGCTTTCTTT.

The V call is TRBV5-4, the J call TRBJ2-5; D remains unclear. Trimming took 4 bases from V and 4 from J, leaving 14 bases between them. Germline V gives CDR1 SGHNT, CDR2 YYREEE (reference sequence). The CDR3 covers 14 residues. The CDR3 here is CASSQQLVGETQYF. CDR3 coding DNA: TGTGCCAGCAGCCAACAGCTGGTGGGAGAGACCCAGTACTTC. The variable domain in full, completed from reference TRBV5-4 and TRBJ2-5, reads ETGVTQSPTHLIKTRGQQVTLRCSSQSGHNTVSWYQQALGQGPQFIFQYYREEENGRGNFPPRFSGLQFPNYSSELNVNALELDDSALYLCASSQQLVGETQYFGPGTRLLVL.

The chain uses TRBV7-9 and TRBJ2-7, with TRBD2 matching over 8 bases. From germline, CDR1 is SEHNR and CDR2 FQNEAQ (reference sequence). This CDR3 is built from 16 residues. The J segment lost 0 bases and the V segment lost 1 base, leaving 5 bases of the junction unmatched. CDR3: CASSLGSSGSSYEQYF. CDR3 nucleotides: TGTGCCAGCAGCTTAGGTTCCAGCGGGAGCTCCTACGAGCAGTACTTC.

The chain has TRBV10-3 and TRBJ1-5, with TRBD1 matching 7 bases. This CDR3 region has 14 residues. Germline-derived CDR1 and CDR2 are ENHRY and SYGVKD. The V segment lost 4 bases and the J segment 7 bases; nucleotides outside the gene matches: 7. The DNA for the CDR3 is TGTGCCATCAGTGGGGGGAGAGGGGGCCAGCCCCAGCATTTT. Its protein is CAISGGRGGQPQHF.

Here the CDR3 DNA reads TGTGCCAGCTCGCAGAGCCTAGCGGGAGGAGGGGGTGAGCAGTTCTTC. Protein product: CASSQSLAGGGGEQFF. The J gene is TRBJ2-1, the V gene TRBV11-3; 11 bases agree with TRBD2. CDR1 and CDR2 from the germline V gene are SGHNT and YENEEA. V dropped 8 bases and J dropped 9; count of bases not matched to a gene: 15. The CDR3 totals 16 residues.

The chain has TRBV2 and TRBJ2-3; a possible D gene is TRBD2 (5 bases). This CDR3 is 14 amino acids long. The V gene's germline CDR1 is SNHLY and CDR2 FYNNEI. Trimming cost V 7 bases and J 4 bases, with 15 bases left between them. The CDR3 DNA reads as TGTGCCAGCACCACTAGTAACACCCCAGATACGCAGTATTTT. Translation gives CASTTSNTPDTQYF.

CDR3 nucleotides: TGTGCCAGCAGTCCGGGACTAAGAAACACAGATACGCAGTATTTT. The encoded protein is CASSPGLRNTDTQYF. V gene TRBV7-3 combines with J gene TRBJ2-3; the match to TRBD2 covers 7 bases. Looked up from germline, CDR1 is SGHTA and CDR2 is FQGTGA. J lost 2 bases, V lost 6 bases, and 8 bases had no gene match. This CDR3 is 15 amino acids long.

This clone has just a few counts. J is TRBJ2-6 and V is TRBV5-1; D is possibly TRBD1 (5 bases). V shed 1 base and J shed 0 bases, with 11 bases lying between them. Germline-derived CDR1 and CDR2 are SGHRS and YFSETQ. The CDR3 is 17 residues long. The CDR3 bases are TGCGCCAGCAGCTTGCTGTCAGGGAACTCTGGGGCCAACGTCCTGACTTTC. It is translated as CASSLLSGNSGANVLTF.

Only a few counts were recorded for this clone. The gene calls are TRBV28 and TRBJ2-1, with TRBD1 matching 10 bases. CDR3 length: 15 amino acids. The J segment lost 9 bases and the V segment lost 3 bases, leaving 8 bases of the junction unmatched. Germline V gene sequence: CDR1 MDHEN, CDR2 SYDVKM. The CDR3 coding sequence is TGTGCCAGCAGTTTTCCTGGACAGGGGGGGTTTGAGCAGTTCTTC. Translating it yields CASSFPGQGGFEQFF.

The chain combines TRBV5-1 with TRBJ2-6, with TRBD2 matching 7 bases. With V trimmed by 1 base and J by 3 bases, 16 bases remained unmatched. CDR1 SGHRS and CDR2 YFSETQ come from the germline V gene. The CDR3 is made up of 20 amino acids. The CDR3 loop is CASSLSLPTSVTGGANVLTF. The CDR3 region has the DNA TGCGCCAGCAGCTTGTCTCTCCCAACTAGCGTCACAGGTGGGGCCAACGTCCTGACTTTC. The whole variable domain, filled in from reference TRBV5-1 and TRBJ2-6, reads KAGVTQTPRYLIKTRGQQVTLSCSPISGHRSVSWYQQTPGQGLQFLFEYFSETQRNKGNFPGRFSGRQFSNSRSEMNVSTLELGDSALYLCASSLSLPTSVTGGANVLTFGAGSRLTVL.

The J gene is TRBJ2-1, the V gene TRBV5-5, with 9 bases matching TRBD2. Germline CDR1 is SGHKS and CDR2 is YYEKEE (reference sequence). CDR3 length: 17 residues. V trimming: 4 bases; J trimming: 4 bases; junction bases outside the gene matches: 12. Written as DNA, the CDR3 is TGTGCCAGCAGCAAAGTAGGGCTAGCGGGACGTTACAATGAGCAGTTCTTC. Translating it yields CASSKVGLAGRYNEQFF.

This chain uses TRBV5-1 with TRBJ2-7; TRBD2 matches 7 bases. Germline loops: CDR1 SGHRS, CDR2 YFSETQ. V was pared by 0 bases and J by 2 bases, with 8 bases of the junction left unmatched. The length of the CDR3 is 16 residues. CDR3 residues: CASSLAASGIPYEQYF. In nucleotides, the CDR3 is TGCGCCAGCAGCTTGGCCGCGAGCGGGATCCCCTACGAGCAGTACTTC.

The chain uses TRBV6-1 and TRBJ1-1; D perhaps matches TRBD1 (5 bases). The germline V and J ends were trimmed by 2 bases and 7 bases, with 14 bases remaining between them. The length of the CDR3 is 14 residues. Germline lookup yields CDR1 MNHNS and CDR2 SASEGT. In DNA, the CDR3 is TGTGCCAGCAGTGAATTTAGGGGCGTGGGTGAAGCTTTCTTT. Amino acid sequence: CASSEFRGVGEAFF.

The chain links TRBV11-2 to TRBJ2-5; D possibly corresponds to TRBD2 (5 bases). CDR3 size: 14 residues. Per the germline V gene, CDR1 is SGHAT and CDR2 is FQNNGV. Trimming took off 0 bases at V and 6 bases at J, with 11 bases between the two ends. CDR3 sequence reads: CASSLDPGEKTQYF. As DNA, the CDR3 is TGTGCCAGCAGCTTAGATCCCGGGGAGAAGACCCAGTACTTC.

This chain uses TRBV7-8 with TRBJ2-3, with D unresolved. CDR3 size: 12 residues. With 3 bases removed from V and 5 bases from J, the gap between germline ends came to 6 bases. Germline V gene lookup returns CDR1 SGHVS and CDR2 FQNEAQ. The CDR3 region is CASSFSRDTQYF. The CDR3 region has the DNA TGTGCCAGCAGCTTTTCGAGAGATACGCAGTATTTT.

In nucleotides, the CDR3 is TGTGCCAGCAGCTTAGGGGCCACCGGGGAGCTGTTTTTT. Translated: CASSLGATGELFF. V is TRBV7-8 and J is TRBJ2-2, with D hard to call. Germline CDR1 and CDR2: SGHVS and FQNEAQ. The CDR3 consists of 13 residues. V lost 1 base, J lost 4 bases, and 4 bases lay in between.

V gene TRBV29-1 combines with J gene TRBJ2-2; D unresolved. Germline CDR1 is SQVTM and CDR2 is ANQGSEA. The CDR3 is 13 residues long. The ends were cut back, 2 bases at V and 4 bases at J, with 8 bases in the middle. CDR3 in DNA: TGCAGCGTTGAATCCCTGTCCACCGGGGAGCTGTTTTTT. Its protein is CSVESLSTGELFF.

This clone occurred once. V and J are TRBV2 and TRBJ2-1, with TRBD1 matching 10 bases. The CDR3 runs 13 residues. Looked up from germline, CDR1 is SNHLY and CDR2 is FYNNEI. The trim removed 6 bases at V and 12 bases at J, leaving 8 bases unmatched. DNA of the CDR3: TGTGCCAGCAGCCGACAGGGGGCGCAAGGGCAGTTCTTC. Amino acids: CASSRQGAQGQFF. The full variable domain, its missing parts supplied by reference TRBV2 and TRBJ2-1, is EPEVTQTPSHQVTQMGQEVILRCVPISNHLYFYWYRQILGQKVEFLVSFYNNEISEKSEIFDDQFSVERPDGSNFTLKIRSTKLEDSAMYFCASSRQGAQGQFFGPGTRLTVL.

The chain couples TRBV19 to TRBJ2-1, with 7 nucleotides matching TRBD1. The trim removed 4 bases at V and 0 bases at J, leaving 6 bases unmatched. CDR3 size: 16 residues. Germline CDR1 reads LNHDA; CDR2 reads SQIVND (reference sequence). CDR3 loop: CASSSDRASSYNEQFF. CDR3 DNA sequence: TGTGCCAGTAGTAGTGACAGGGCGAGCTCCTACAATGAGCAGTTCTTC.

CDR3 nucleotides: TGTGCCAGCAGTCGAGTACAGGGGTTTAGCTCCTACAATGAGCAGTTCTTC. This gives the protein CASSRVQGFSSYNEQFF. The chain links TRBV7-2 to TRBJ2-1; the match to TRBD1 covers 7 bases. The length of the CDR3 is 17 residues. The ends lost 6 bases at V and 0 bases at J; junction bases unmatched: 11. The germline gives CDR1 SGHTA, CDR2 FQGNSA.

The genes are TRBV5-1 and TRBJ2-2; 8 bases are a match to TRBD2. After removal of 4 bases from V and 3 bases from J, the junction contained 5 bases not matched to a gene. The CDR3 loop spans 15 amino acids. Germline-derived CDR1 and CDR2 are SGHRS and YFSETQ. CDR3: CASSTGGEHTGELFF. For the CDR3, the DNA is TGCGCCAGCAGCACCGGGGGGGAGCACACCGGGGAGCTGTTTTTT.

CDR3 sequence (DNA): TGTGCCAGCAGCTTAGCCCCCGGGTTGGATCAGCCCCAGCATTTT. Encoded protein: CASSLAPGLDQPQHF. The chain uses TRBV7-9 and TRBJ1-5, with no clear D. Germline V lookup: CDR1 SEHNR, CDR2 FQNEAQ (reference sequence). The CDR3 has 15 residues. V was trimmed by 0 bases and J by 5 bases, leaving 11 bases between them. Full variable domain (remainder filled in from reference TRBV7-9 and TRBJ1-5): DTGVSQNPRHKITKRGQNVTFRCDPISEHNRLYWYRQTLGQGPEFLTYFQNEAQLEKSRLLSDRFSAERPKGSFSTLEIQRTEQGDSAMYLCASSLAPGLDQPQHFGDGTRLSIL.

The J gene is TRBJ2-5, the V gene TRBV4-1; D is perhaps TRBD2 (7 bases). CDR3 size: 15 residues. CDR1 is MGHRA, CDR2 YSYEKL, per germline. V shed 1 base and J shed 5 bases, with 14 bases lying between them. CDR3 residues: CASSQATGGYETQYF. The CDR3 DNA follows: TGCGCCAGCAGCCAAGCCACGGGGGGCTATGAGACCCAGTACTTC.

V gene TRBV19 combines with J gene TRBJ2-3; the match to TRBD2 covers 13 bases. Per the germline V gene, CDR1 is LNHDA and CDR2 is SQIVND (reference sequence). Trimming cost V 6 bases and J 4 bases; bases outside gene matches: 7. The CDR3 is 16 residues long. The CDR3 here is CASSGLAGDKSDTQYF. CDR3 DNA: TGTGCCAGTAGCGGACTAGCGGGGGACAAATCAGATACGCAGTATTTT.

V is TRBV7-3 and J is TRBJ2-3, with D maybe TRBD1 (5 bases). Germline V lookup: CDR1 SGHTA, CDR2 FQGTGA. Trimming removed 6 bases from V and 6 bases from J, with 13 bases in between. The CDR3 sequence is 13 residues long. The CDR3 sequence is CASSLGARDTQYF. Here the CDR3 DNA reads TGTGCCAGCAGTTTAGGGGCCCGGGATACGCAGTATTTT.